The 14 T cell receptor beta chains presented below share a single source sample, sequenced in a study of T cells expressing NK-cell markers (TCRdb year 2020). Library preparation employed 5' RACE. Sequencing instrument: Illumina HiSeq 2000. Based on TCRdb reprocessing of the reads, there is one entry per CDR3 protein sequence, and DNA is missing. The table for this sample lists some 340,000 distinct CDR3 sequences. Roughly 5.2% of the sample belongs to the ten largest clones. Material: blood T cells: a sorted CD56 or NKG2C T cell subset, CD4+ or CD8+ T cells, or bulk PBMC T cells (not recorded which). The receptors derive from a man aged 18 to 69 in good health.

This sequence joins TRBV5-1 and TRBJ2-4; TCRdb's D call of TRBD1 is untestable without DNA. The CDR3 spans 13 residues. The germline gives CDR1 SGHRS, CDR2 YFSETQ. CDR3 residues: CASRQGDGNIQYF. Supplemented by reference TRBV5-1 and TRBJ2-4, the full variable domain reads KAGVTQTPRYLIKTRGQQVTLSCSPISGHRSVSWYQQTPGQGLQFLFEYFSETQRNKGNFPGRFSGRQFSNSRSEMNVSTLELGDSALYLCASRQGDGNIQYFGAGTRLSVL.

This chain links TRBV6-1 with TRBJ2-7; the TCRdb call, TRBD1, lacks DNA for checking. The CDR3 loop spans 13 amino acids. Germline values: CDR1 MNHNS, CDR2 SASEGT. The CDR3 protein is CASSEGTGRRQYF.

The chain is built from TRBV19 and TRBJ2-7. Germline loops: CDR1 LNHDA, CDR2 SQIVND (reference sequence). The CDR3 covers 13 residues. This chain's CDR3 is CASSMNKAYEQYF.

V is TRBV12-3 or TRBV12-4 and J is TRBJ1-2; TCRdb proposes TRBD1, but this gene call is untestable without DNA. The CDR3 contains 15 residues. CDR3 residues: CASSLGNRGSYGYTF.

The rearrangement uses TRBV28 and TRBJ1-6; as DNA is missing, the TRBD1 call by TCRdb cannot be tested. There are 14 residues in the CDR3. Germline V CDR1 and CDR2: MDHEN, SYDVKM. The CDR3 here is CASQTGTDNSPLHF.

This chain joins TRBV7-2 and TRBJ1-5; the D call from TCRdb, TRBD1, cannot be confirmed without DNA. CDR1 and CDR2 (germline): SGHTA, FQGNSA. The length of the CDR3 is 15 residues. CDR3 region: CASSVQGPPNQPQHF.

This rearrangement joins TRBV21-1 to TRBJ2-1; the D call from TCRdb, TRBD2, cannot be confirmed without DNA. TRBV21-1 is described as a pseudogene. The CDR3 sequence is 16 residues long. CDR3 loop: CASTKSPLSGHNEQFF.

The chain combines TRBV20-1 with TRBJ1-2; as DNA is missing, the TRBD1 call by TCRdb cannot be tested. This CDR3 contains 16 residues. Germline CDR1 is DFQATT and CDR2 is SNEGSKA (reference sequence). CDR3 sequence: CSARVLNQGANYGYTF.

V usage is TRBV24-1 and J usage is TRBJ2-7; TCRdb's D call of TRBD2 is untestable without DNA. Germline V gene data show CDR1 as KGHDR and CDR2 as SFDVKD. The CDR3 has 15 residues. The CDR3 sequence is CATSPGEGKGNEQYF.

This sequence joins TRBV5-1 and TRBJ2-1; absent DNA, TCRdb's TRBD2 call cannot be checked. CDR1 SGHRS and CDR2 YFSETQ come from the germline V gene. The CDR3 sequence is 13 residues long. This CDR3 reads CASSISRELRQFF.

The CDR3 protein is CAISVGAGGPDEQYF. The rearrangement joins TRBV10-3 to TRBJ2-7. The CDR3 has 15 amino acids. Germline V lookup: CDR1 ENHRY, CDR2 SYGVKD.

The V call is TRBV28, the J call TRBJ2-3. Per germline, CDR1 MDHEN and CDR2 SYDVKM. This CDR3 spans 15 amino acids. The CDR3 spells CASSFVGYTLDTQYF.

The CDR3 loop reads CASVGPSSGNTIYF. V is TRBV6-1 and J is TRBJ1-3. The CDR3 contains 14 residues. CDR1 is MNHNS and CDR2 is SASEGT in the germline V gene.

The chain joins TRBV5-1 to TRBJ1-1. The CDR3 is 16 amino acids. The germline V gene has CDR1 SGHRS and CDR2 YFSETQ. The CDR3 is CASSFYGVLVNTEAFF.